This T cell receptor (beta chain) came from a study of blood T cells in healthy people across ages. Broader study findings: TCR beta diversity, measured per million T cells, fell in a roughly linear way with age. Those diversity estimates obtained from one million T cells were thought to be underestimates.

Worth noting for this clonotype: The antigen is unknown.

With 8 bases removed from V and 0 bases from J, the gap between germline ends came to 8 bases. This CDR3 comprises 13 residues. The germline V gene encodes CDR1 MNHNY and CDR2 SVGAGI (reference sequence). Combining a sample-barcoded 5' primer with a J-beta primer mix, a second PCR ran for roughly 7 to 12 cycles. TCRdb reprocessed the 5' RACE reads with MiXCR, giving one entry per CDR3 protein. The sample has some 920,000 distinct CDR3 sequences, 51% seen once; the top ten hold about a fifth. The receptor was isolated from a woman aged 60 to 75 in good health. This chain uses TRBV6-6 with TRBJ2-1; D not certain. Sequencing used blood. The CDR3 sequence is CASEDRSYNEQFF. In DNA, the CDR3 is TGTGCCAGCGAGGACCGCTCCTACAATGAGCAGTTCTTC.